One sample yielded the 7 T cell receptor beta chains listed below, sequenced in a study of cytomegalovirus exposure and HLA in healthy donors. Amplification used 60 Vbeta primers and 13 Jbeta primers. Measured with immunoSEQ multiplex PCR; TCRdb has only the in-frame clones, and not every one. The data show about 150,000 clones, with 65% to 80% seen just once and about 2.9% held by the top ten. Sequencing input: PBMCs. These receptors were collected from a man aged 35-49 years in good health and CMV-seronegative.

This chain uses TRBV5-4 with TRBJ2-5; possible D gene TRBD1, 5 bases. The CDR3 has 16 amino acids. Looked up from germline, CDR1 is SGHNT and CDR2 is YYREEE (reference sequence). The V end was cut by 3 bases, the J end by 4 bases, with 19 bases between. In nucleotides, the CDR3 is TGTGCCAGCAGCTCCGGATCTGGCAGGGCAGGAGAGACCCAGTACTTC. Translating it yields CASSSGSGRAGETQYF.

CDR3 in amino acids: CALRGNNTGELFF. The CDR3 coding sequence is TGCGCCCTTCGTGGCAACAACACCGGGGAGCTGTTTTTT. V is TRBV23-1 and J is TRBJ2-2; D is undetermined. TRBV23-1 counts as an open reading frame of uncertain function. Trimming took off 11 bases at V and 2 bases at J, with 12 bases between the two ends. The CDR3 loop spans 13 amino acids.

The chain carries TRBV11-2 and TRBJ1-2, with D hard to call. Germline-derived CDR1 and CDR2 are SGHAT and FQNNGV. Trimming shortened V by 3 bases and J by 3 bases, and 17 bases separated the two germline ends. The CDR3 is made up of 16 amino acids. For the CDR3, the DNA is TGTGCCAGCAGCTTGGCGCCGGGGTGGGCTTACTATGGCTACACCTTC. Protein sequence: CASSLAPGWAYYGYTF. Complete variable domain (other parts from reference TRBV11-2 and TRBJ1-2): EAGVAQSPRYKIIEKRQSVAFWCNPISGHATLYWYQQILGQGPKLLIQFQNNGVVDDSQLPKDRFSAERLKGVDSTLKIQPAKLEDSAVYLCASSLAPGWAYYGYTFGSGTRLTVV.

The V and J genes are TRBV12-5 and TRBJ2-2, with 8 bases aligning to TRBD1. CDR3 length: 14 amino acids. V dropped 9 bases and J dropped 3; count of bases not matched to a gene: 6. Looked up from germline, CDR1 is LGHNT and CDR2 is FRNRAP. As DNA, the CDR3 is TGTGCTAGCGGATTGACAGGGGACACCGGGGAGCTGTTTTTT. Translating it yields CASGLTGDTGELFF.

The chain employs TRBV18 and TRBJ2-7, with 7 bases lining up with TRBD1. V gave up 2 bases and J gave up 1 base; unmatched junction bases: 5. Germline assignment: CDR1 KGHSH and CDR2 LQKENI. This CDR3 is built from 15 residues. The CDR3 sequence: CASSPDRDDSYEQYF. In DNA, the CDR3 is TGTGCCAGCTCACCAGACAGGGATGATTCCTACGAGCAGTACTTC.

The V gene is TRBV19, the J gene TRBJ2-7; 7 bases agree with TRBD1. The CDR3 length is 13 residues. Trimming at V came to 8 bases and at J to 3 bases, leaving 7 bases not matched to a gene. Germline CDR1 LNHDA, CDR2 SQIVND (reference sequence). The CDR3 DNA follows: TGTGCCAGTTCGGACAGGACCCTCTACGAGCAGTACTTC. Translating it yields CASSDRTLYEQYF.

This chain uses TRBV19 with TRBJ1-2; perhaps TRBD1 as D (6 bases). The V gene's germline CDR1 is LNHDA and CDR2 SQIVND (reference sequence). V gave up 9 bases and J gave up 6 bases, with 11 bases separating them. This CDR3 comprises 11 residues. The CDR3 is CASGTFNGYTF. The CDR3 nucleotides read TGTGCCAGCGGGACATTTAATGGCTACACCTTC.